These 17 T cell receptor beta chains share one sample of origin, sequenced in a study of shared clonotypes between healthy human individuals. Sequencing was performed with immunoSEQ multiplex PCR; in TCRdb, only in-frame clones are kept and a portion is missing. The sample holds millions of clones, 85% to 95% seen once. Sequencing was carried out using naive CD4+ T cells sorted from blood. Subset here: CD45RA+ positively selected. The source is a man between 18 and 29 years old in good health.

Written as DNA, the CDR3 is TGTGCCAGCAGATCGACAGGGGGCAGTGATACGCAGTATTTT. Translating gives CASRSTGGSDTQYF. This chain connects TRBV7-2 to TRBJ2-3; 10 bases are a match to TRBD1. V lost 6 bases to trimming and J lost 6 bases; unmatched junction nucleotides: 6. The CDR3 runs 14 residues. Germline CDR1 reads SGHTA; CDR2 reads FQGNSA.

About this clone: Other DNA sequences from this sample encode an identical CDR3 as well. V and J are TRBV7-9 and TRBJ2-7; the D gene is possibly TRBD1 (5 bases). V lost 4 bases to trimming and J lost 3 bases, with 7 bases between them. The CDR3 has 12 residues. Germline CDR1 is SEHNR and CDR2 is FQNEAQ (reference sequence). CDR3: CASSSTDYEQYF. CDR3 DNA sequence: TGTGCCAGCAGCTCGACAGACTACGAGCAGTACTTC.

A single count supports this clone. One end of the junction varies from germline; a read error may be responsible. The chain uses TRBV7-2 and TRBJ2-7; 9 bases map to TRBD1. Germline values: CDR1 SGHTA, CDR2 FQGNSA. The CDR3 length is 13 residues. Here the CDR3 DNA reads TGTGCCAGCAGCTCAGGGGGCCGGGACAGGGCCGTCTTC. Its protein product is CASSSGGRDRAVF.

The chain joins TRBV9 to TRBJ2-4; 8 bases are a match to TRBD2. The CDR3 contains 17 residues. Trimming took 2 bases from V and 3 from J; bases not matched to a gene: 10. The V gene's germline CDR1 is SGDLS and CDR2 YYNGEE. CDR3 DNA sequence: TGTGCCAGCAGCGTGGCCAGCGGGAGTTTGGGCAAAAACATTCAGTACTTC. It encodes CASSVASGSLGKNIQYF.

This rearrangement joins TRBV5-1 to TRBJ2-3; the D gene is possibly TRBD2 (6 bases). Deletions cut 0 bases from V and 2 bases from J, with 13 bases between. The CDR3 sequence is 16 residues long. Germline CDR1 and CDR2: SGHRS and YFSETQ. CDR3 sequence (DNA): TGCGCCAGCAGCTTGGGTGCGGGGAAGATCACAGATACGCAGTATTTT. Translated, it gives CASSLGAGKITDTQYF.

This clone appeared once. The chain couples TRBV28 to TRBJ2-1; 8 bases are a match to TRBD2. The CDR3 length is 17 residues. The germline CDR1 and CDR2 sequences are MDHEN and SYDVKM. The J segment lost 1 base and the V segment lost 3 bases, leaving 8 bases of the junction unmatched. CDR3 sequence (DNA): TGTGCCAGCAGTTTCTCCCCGGGGGGGCGATCCTACAATGAGCAGTTCTTC. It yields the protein CASSFSPGGRSYNEQFF.

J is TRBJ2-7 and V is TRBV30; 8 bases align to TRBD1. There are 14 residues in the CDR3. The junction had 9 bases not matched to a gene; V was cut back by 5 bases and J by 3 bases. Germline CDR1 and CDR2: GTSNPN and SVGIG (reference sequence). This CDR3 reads CAWGTGTGNYEQYF. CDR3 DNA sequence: TGTGCCTGGGGAACCGGGACAGGCAACTACGAGCAGTACTTC.

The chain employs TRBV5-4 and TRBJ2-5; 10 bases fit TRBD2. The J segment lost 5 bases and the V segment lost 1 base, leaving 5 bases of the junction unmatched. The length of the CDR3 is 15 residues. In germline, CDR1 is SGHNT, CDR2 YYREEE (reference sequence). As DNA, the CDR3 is TGTGCCAGCAGCTTGACTAGCGGGGCCCCCGAGACCCAGTACTTC. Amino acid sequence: CASSLTSGAPETQYF.

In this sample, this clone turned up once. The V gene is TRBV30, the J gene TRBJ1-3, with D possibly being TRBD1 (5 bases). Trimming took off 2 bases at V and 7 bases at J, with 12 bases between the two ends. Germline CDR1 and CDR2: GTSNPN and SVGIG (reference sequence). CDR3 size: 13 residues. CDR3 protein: CAWSTGLMNTIYF. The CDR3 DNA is TGTGCCTGGAGTACGGGACTAATGAACACCATATATTTT.

Written as DNA, the CDR3 is TGTGCCAGCAGTGAAAAGACAGGGGGGACTGAAGCTTTCTTT. Translating gives CASSEKTGGTEAFF. The V and J genes are TRBV6-1 and TRBJ1-1; TRBD1 matches at 9 bases. Germline-derived CDR1 and CDR2 are MNHNS and SASEGT. V lost 2 bases, J lost 5 bases, and 3 bases stayed unmatched. This CDR3 spans 14 amino acids.

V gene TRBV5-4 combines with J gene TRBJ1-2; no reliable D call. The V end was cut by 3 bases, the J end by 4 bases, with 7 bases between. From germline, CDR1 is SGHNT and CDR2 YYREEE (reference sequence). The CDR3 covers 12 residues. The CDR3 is CASSSDGYGYTF. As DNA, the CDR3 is TGTGCCAGCAGCTCTGACGGCTATGGCTACACCTTC.

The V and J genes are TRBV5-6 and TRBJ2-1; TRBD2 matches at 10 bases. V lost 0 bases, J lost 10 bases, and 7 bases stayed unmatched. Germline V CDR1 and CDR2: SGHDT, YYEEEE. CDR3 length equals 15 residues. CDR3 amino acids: CASSLVGLAGAEQFF. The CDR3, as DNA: TGTGCCAGCAGCTTGGTAGGGCTAGCGGGGGCAGAGCAGTTCTTC.

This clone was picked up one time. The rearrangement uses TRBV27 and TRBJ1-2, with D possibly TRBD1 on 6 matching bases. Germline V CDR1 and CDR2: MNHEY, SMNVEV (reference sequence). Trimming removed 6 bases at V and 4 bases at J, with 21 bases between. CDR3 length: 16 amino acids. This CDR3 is CASSSLRDNHLYGYTF. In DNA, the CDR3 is TGTGCCAGCAGCTCTCTTCGGGACAACCACCTCTATGGCTACACCTTC.

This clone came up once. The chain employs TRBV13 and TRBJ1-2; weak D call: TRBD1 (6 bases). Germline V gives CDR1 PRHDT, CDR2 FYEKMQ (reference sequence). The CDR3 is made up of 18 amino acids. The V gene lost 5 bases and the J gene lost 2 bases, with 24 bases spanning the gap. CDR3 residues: CASSLRRQGIIKNYGYTF. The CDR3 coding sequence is TGTGCCAGCAGCCTGCGTCGTCAGGGGATTATAAAGAACTATGGCTACACCTTC.

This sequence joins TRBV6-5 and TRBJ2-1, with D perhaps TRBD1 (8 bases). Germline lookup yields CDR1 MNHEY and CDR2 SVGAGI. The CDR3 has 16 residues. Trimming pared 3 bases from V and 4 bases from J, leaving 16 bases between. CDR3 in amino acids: CASSYGTGGGYNEQFF. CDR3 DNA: TGTGCCAGCAGTTATGGCACAGGGGGGGGTTACAATGAGCAGTTCTTC.

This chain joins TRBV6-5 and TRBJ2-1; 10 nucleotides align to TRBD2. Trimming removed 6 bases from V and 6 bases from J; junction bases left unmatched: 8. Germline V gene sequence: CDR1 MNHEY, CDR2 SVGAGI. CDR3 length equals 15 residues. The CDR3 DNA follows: TGTGCCAGCAGAGGAGCGGGAGGGCCCTCCAATGAGCAGTTCTTC. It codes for CASRGAGGPSNEQFF.

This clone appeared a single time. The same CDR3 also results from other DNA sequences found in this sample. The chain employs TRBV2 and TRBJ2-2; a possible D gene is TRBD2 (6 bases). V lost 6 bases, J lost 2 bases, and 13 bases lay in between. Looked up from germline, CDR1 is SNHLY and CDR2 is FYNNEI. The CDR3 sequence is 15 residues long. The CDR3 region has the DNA TGTGCCAGCAGCGAAACGGGACTTAACACCGGGGAGCTGTTTTTT. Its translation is CASSETGLNTGELFF.